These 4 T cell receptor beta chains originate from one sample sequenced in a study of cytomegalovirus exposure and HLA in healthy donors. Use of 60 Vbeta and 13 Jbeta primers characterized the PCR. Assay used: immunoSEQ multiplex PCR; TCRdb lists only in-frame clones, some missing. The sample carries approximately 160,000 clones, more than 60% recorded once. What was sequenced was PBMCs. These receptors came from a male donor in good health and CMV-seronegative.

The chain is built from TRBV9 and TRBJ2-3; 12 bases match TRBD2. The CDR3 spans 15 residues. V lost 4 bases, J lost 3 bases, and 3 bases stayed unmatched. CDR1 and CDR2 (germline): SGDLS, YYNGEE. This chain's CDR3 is CASSFGLAGTDTQYF. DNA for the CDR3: TGTGCCAGCAGCTTCGGACTAGCGGGGACAGATACGCAGTATTTT. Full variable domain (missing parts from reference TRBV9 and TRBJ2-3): DSGVTQTPKHLITATGQRVTLRCSPRSGDLSVYWYQQSLDQGLQFLIQYYNGEERAKGNILERFSAQQFPDLHSELNLSSLELGDSALYFCASSFGLAGTDTQYFGPGTRLTVL.

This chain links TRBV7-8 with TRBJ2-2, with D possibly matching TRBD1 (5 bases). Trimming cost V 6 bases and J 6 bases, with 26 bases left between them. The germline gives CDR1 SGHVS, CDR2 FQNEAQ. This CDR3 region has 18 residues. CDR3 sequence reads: CASRPKETGPRASGELFF. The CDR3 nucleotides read TGTGCCAGCAGACCAAAGGAAACAGGCCCTAGGGCCTCCGGGGAGCTGTTTTTT.

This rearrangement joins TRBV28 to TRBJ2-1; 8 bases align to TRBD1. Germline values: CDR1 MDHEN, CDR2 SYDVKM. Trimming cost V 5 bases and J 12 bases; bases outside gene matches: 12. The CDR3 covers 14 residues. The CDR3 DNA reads TGTGCCAGCAGTCCCCAACCTTATGACAGGGGGCAGTTCTTC. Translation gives CASSPQPYDRGQFF.

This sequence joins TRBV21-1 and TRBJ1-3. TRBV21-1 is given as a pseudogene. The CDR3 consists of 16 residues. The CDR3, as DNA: TGTGCCAGCAGCCCACATGGCGAGGGCTTTGAAAACACCATATATTTT. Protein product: CASSPHGEGFENTIYF.